Listed here are 14 T cell receptor beta chains from one sample, sequenced in a study of Graves' ophthalmopathy and Graves' hyperthyroidism. For repertoire sequencing, the TCR beta CDR3 regions were amplified from RNA transcripts. Following a first-round RT-PCR that used HTBI primers, a second-round multiplex PCR was carried out. Via MiXCR, TCRdb re-called the multiplex PCR reads, giving one row per CDR3 protein. The profile shows around 1.1 million distinct CDR3 sequences, about 40% of them singletons. Input material: peripheral blood or thyroid tissue (not recorded which). These receptors all stem from an adult man with Graves' hyperthyroidism.

The chain has TRBV2 and TRBJ2-2; 7 bases are shared with TRBD1. CDR1 is SNHLY and CDR2 is FYNNEI in the germline V gene. The CDR3 has 16 amino acids. V shed 7 bases, J shed 1 base, and the junction held 9 bases outside the gene matches. CDR3 nucleotide sequence: TGTGCCAGCACCCAAAAGGGGACAGAGAACACCGGGGAGCTGTTTTTT. Protein: CASTQKGTENTGELFF. Full variable domain (rest looked up from reference TRBV2 and TRBJ2-2): EPEVTQTPSHQVTQMGQEVILRCVPISNHLYFYWYRQILGQKVEFLVSFYNNEISEKSEIFDDQFSVERPDGSNFTLKIRSTKLEDSAMYFCASTQKGTENTGELFFGEGSRLTVL.

This clonotype was counted only a few times. This sequence joins TRBV10-2 and TRBJ2-6, with TRBD1 matching 10 bases. The germline gives CDR1 WSHSY, CDR2 SAAADI. V dropped 2 bases and J dropped 4; count of bases not matched to a gene: 5. This CDR3 comprises 17 residues. CDR3 nucleotide sequence: TGCGCCAGCAGTGAGCCGGACAGGGGGGGAGGGGCCAACGTCCTGACTTTC. This codes for CASSEPDRGGGANVLTF.

This clonotype occurred a few times. The gene calls are TRBV30 and TRBJ2-7; D unresolved. Germline V gene data show CDR1 as GTSNPN and CDR2 as SVGIG (reference sequence). V dropped 3 bases and J dropped 3 bases, with 9 bases sitting between them. The CDR3 is 12 residues long. The CDR3 sequence: CAWREGVYEQYF. CDR3 bases: TGTGCCTGGAGGGAAGGCGTCTACGAGCAGTACTTC.

This clonotype was seen many times. The chain joins TRBV7-2 to TRBJ1-3; 10 bases are a match to TRBD1. With V trimmed by 4 bases and J by 1 base, 13 bases remained unmatched. CDR3 length: 19 amino acids. Germline assignment: CDR1 SGHTA and CDR2 FQGNSA. The CDR3, as DNA: TGTGCCAGCAGCTCTCAGGGGGGACAGGGGTATAGGTCTGGAAACACCATATATTTT. This translates into CASSSQGGQGYRSGNTIYF.

The V call is TRBV29-1, the J call TRBJ2-5; D perhaps matches TRBD1 (6 bases). Trimming removed 8 bases from V and 2 bases from J, with 15 bases in between. The germline CDR1 and CDR2 sequences are SQVTM and ANQGSEA. The CDR3 totals 13 residues. The DNA of the CDR3 is TGCAGCAGTCGCGGACAGTTTCAAGAGACCCAGTACTTC. The encoded protein is CSSRGQFQETQYF.

The chain joins TRBV10-3 to TRBJ2-5; D may be TRBD2 (6 bases). Trimming removed 2 bases from V and 4 bases from J, with 29 bases in between. CDR1 is ENHRY and CDR2 is SYGVKD in the germline V gene. CDR3 length: 20 amino acids. CDR3 DNA sequence: TGTGCCATCAGTGAGAGGGGAGGCAGCGCTGGGACCTACAAAGGAGAGACCCAGTACTTC. Translating it yields CAISERGGSAGTYKGETQYF.

This clonotype was counted ten times or more. J is TRBJ1-6 and V is TRBV7-2; perhaps TRBD1 as D (6 bases). This CDR3 spans 14 amino acids. Germline assignment: CDR1 SGHTA and CDR2 FQGNSA. The germline V and J ends were trimmed by 5 bases and 6 bases, with 11 bases remaining between them. The CDR3 DNA reads as TGTGCCAGCAGCCGGACAGTAGTTAATTCACCCCTCCACTTT. Protein product: CASSRTVVNSPLHF. Combining the CDR3 with reference TRBV7-2 and TRBJ1-6 gives the whole variable domain GAGVSQSPSNKVTEKGKDVELRCDPISGHTALYWYRQSLGQGLEFLIYFQGNSAPDKSGLPSDRFSAERTGGSVSTLTIQRTQQEDSAVYLCASSRTVVNSPLHFGNGTRLTVT.

The chain employs TRBV5-1 and TRBJ2-7; D ambiguous. Germline CDR1 SGHRS, CDR2 YFSETQ. This CDR3 is built from 18 residues. V was pared by 0 bases and J by 1 base, with 20 bases between. CDR3 DNA: TGCGCCAGCAGCTTGGAGCCCATGGTCGGAGAGCCTTCCTACGAGCAGTACTTC. Protein sequence: CASSLEPMVGEPSYEQYF.

The chain joins TRBV28 to TRBJ2-7; D unclear. The CDR3 contains 14 residues. Germline-derived CDR1 and CDR2 are MDHEN and SYDVKM. Trimming left V 3 bases short and J 3 bases short, with 12 bases between. The CDR3 spells CASSLSTRNYEQYF. DNA of the CDR3: TGTGCCAGCAGTTTGTCAACACGAAACTACGAGCAGTACTTC.

In its sample, this clonotype was seen a few times. V gene TRBV6-1 combines with J gene TRBJ2-6, with D perhaps TRBD1 or TRBD2 (5 bases each). The germline CDR1 and CDR2 sequences are MNHNS and SASEGT. The CDR3 is 16 residues long. The V gene lost 6 bases and the J gene lost 0 bases, with 12 bases spanning the gap. DNA of the CDR3: TGTGCCAGCAGCTCGGGGACGAACTCTGGGGCCAACGTCCTGACTTTC. It codes for CASSSGTNSGANVLTF.

The genes are TRBV12-3 or TRBV12-4 and TRBJ2-2, with D uncertain. The length of the CDR3 is 13 residues. V dropped 7 bases and J dropped 9 bases, with 15 bases sitting between them. Here the CDR3 DNA reads TGTGCCAGCACCCTCCGACTGTACCGGGAGCTGTTTTTT. Its translation is CASTLRLYRELFF.

This clonotype has only a few counts. This rearrangement joins TRBV5-5 to TRBJ1-1, with 7 bases lining up with TRBD1. CDR1 SGHKS and CDR2 YYEKEE come from the germline V gene (reference sequence). There are 14 residues in the CDR3. With V trimmed by 0 bases and J by 5 bases, 4 bases remained unmatched. The CDR3 DNA follows: TGTGCCAGCAGCTTGGGTCCAGGGGGGACTGAAGCTTTCTTT. Encoded protein: CASSLGPGGTEAFF.

This chain joins TRBV19 and TRBJ2-7; 9 bases agree with TRBD1. There are 13 residues in the CDR3. V lost 3 bases, J lost 7 bases, and 4 bases stayed unmatched. Germline assignment: CDR1 LNHDA and CDR2 SQIVND (reference sequence). The DNA of the CDR3 is TGTGCCAGTAGTATGGGACAGGGACGGGAGCAGTACTTC. Encoded protein: CASSMGQGREQYF. Full variable domain (outside the CDR3, taken from reference TRBV19 and TRBJ2-7): DGGITQSPKYLFRKEGQNVTLSCEQNLNHDAMYWYRQDPGQGLRLIYYSQIVNDFQKGDIAEGYSVSREKKESFPLTVTSAQKNPTAFYLCASSMGQGREQYFGPGTRLTVT.

This clonotype was counted at least ten times. The rearrangement uses TRBV20-1 and TRBJ1-5; 9 nucleotides agree with TRBD1. Germline loops: CDR1 DFQATT, CDR2 SNEGSKA (reference sequence). V lost 6 bases, J lost 7 bases, and 7 bases stayed unmatched. The CDR3 runs 13 residues. CDR3 DNA: TGCAGTGCCCGACACAGGGGGCACCAGCCCCAGCATTTT. Amino acid sequence: CSARHRGHQPQHF.